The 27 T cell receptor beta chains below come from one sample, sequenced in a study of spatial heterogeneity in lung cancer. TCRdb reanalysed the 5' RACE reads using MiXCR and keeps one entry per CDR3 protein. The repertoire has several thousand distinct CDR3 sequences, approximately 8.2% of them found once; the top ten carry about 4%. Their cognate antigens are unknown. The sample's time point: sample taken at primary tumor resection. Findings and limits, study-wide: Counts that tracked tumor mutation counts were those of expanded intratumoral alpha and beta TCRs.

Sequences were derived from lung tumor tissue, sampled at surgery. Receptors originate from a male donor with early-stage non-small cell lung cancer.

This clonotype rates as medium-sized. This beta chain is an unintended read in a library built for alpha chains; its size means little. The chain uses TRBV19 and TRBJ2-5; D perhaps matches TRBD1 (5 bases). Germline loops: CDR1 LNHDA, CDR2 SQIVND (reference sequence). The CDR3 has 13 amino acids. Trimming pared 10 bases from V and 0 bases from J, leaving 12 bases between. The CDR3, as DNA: TGTGCCACATCAGGGAAAGACCAAGAGACCCAGTACTTC. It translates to CATSGKDQETQYF.

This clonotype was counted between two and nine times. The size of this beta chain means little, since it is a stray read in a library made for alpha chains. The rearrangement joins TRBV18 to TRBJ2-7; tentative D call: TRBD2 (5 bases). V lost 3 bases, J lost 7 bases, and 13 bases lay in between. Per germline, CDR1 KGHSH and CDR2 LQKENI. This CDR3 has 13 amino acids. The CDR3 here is CASSPGDFGEQYF. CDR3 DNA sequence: TGTGCCAGCTCACCCGGGGATTTTGGAGAGCAGTACTTC.

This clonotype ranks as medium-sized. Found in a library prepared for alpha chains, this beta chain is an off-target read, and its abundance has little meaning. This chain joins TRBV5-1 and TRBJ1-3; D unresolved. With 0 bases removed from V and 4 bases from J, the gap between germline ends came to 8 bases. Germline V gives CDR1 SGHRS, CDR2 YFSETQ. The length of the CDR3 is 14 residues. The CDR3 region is CASSLEAPGNTIYF. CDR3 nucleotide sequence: TGCGCCAGCAGCTTGGAGGCGCCAGGAAACACCATATATTTT. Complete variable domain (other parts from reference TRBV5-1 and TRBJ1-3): KAGVTQTPRYLIKTRGQQVTLSCSPISGHRSVSWYQQTPGQGLQFLFEYFSETQRNKGNFPGRFSGRQFSNSRSEMNVSTLELGDSALYLCASSLEAPGNTIYFGEGSWLTVV.

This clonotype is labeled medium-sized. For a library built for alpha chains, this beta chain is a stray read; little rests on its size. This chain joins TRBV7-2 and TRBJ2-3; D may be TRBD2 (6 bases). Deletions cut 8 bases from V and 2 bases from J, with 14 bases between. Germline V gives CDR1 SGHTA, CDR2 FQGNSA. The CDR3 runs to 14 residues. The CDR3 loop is CASARRGTTDTQYF. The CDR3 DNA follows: TGTGCCAGCGCTAGGAGGGGAACCACAGATACGCAGTATTTT.

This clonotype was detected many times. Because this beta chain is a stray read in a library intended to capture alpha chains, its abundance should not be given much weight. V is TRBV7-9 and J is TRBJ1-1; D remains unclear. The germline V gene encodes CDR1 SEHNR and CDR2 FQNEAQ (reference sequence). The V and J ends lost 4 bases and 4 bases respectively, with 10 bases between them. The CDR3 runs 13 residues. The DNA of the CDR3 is TGTGCCAGCAGCTCGACCGAAACCACTGAAGCTTTCTTT. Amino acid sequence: CASSSTETTEAFF.

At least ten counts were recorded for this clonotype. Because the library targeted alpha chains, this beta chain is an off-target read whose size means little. CDR3 sequence: CASSLGGPYNEQFF. CDR3 DNA sequence: TGTGCCAGCAGCTTAGGGGGGCCCTACAATGAGCAGTTCTTC. The rearrangement uses TRBV7-6 and TRBJ2-1; perhaps TRBD1 as D (6 bases). Germline V gene sequence: CDR1 SGHVS, CDR2 FNYEAQ. There are 14 residues in the CDR3. V was shortened by 1 base and J by 2 bases, with 6 bases between the two germline ends.

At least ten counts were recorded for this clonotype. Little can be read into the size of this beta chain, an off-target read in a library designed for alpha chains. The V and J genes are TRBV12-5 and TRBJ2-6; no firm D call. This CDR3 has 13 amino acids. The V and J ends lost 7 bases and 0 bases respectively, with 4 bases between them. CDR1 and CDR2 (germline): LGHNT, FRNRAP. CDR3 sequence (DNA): TGTGCTAGTGCCCCCTCTGGGGCCAACGTCCTGACTTTC. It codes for CASAPSGANVLTF.

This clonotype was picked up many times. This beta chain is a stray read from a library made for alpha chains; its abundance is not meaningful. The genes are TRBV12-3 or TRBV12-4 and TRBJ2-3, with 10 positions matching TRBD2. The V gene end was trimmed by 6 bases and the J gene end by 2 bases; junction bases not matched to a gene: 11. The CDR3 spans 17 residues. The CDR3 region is CASSQRLAGASTDTQYF. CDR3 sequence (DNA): TGTGCCAGCAGCCAGAGGCTAGCGGGAGCCTCCACAGATACGCAGTATTTT.

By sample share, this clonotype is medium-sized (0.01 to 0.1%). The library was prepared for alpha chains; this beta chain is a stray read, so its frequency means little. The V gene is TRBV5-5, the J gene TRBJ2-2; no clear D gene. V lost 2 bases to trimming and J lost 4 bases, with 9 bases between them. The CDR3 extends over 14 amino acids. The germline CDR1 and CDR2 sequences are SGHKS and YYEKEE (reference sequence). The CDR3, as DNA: TGTGCCAGCAGCTTCTATTTGAGCACCGGGGAGCTGTTTTTT. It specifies CASSFYLSTGELFF.

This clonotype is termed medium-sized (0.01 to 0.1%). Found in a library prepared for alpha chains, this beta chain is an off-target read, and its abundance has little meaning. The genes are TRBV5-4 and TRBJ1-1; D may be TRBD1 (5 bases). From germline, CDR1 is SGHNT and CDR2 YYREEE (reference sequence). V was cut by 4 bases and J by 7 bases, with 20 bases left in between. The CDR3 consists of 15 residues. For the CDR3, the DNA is TGTGCCAGCAGCCCCCTGGGACGGGAAATGAGTGAAGCTTTCTTT. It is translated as CASSPLGREMSEAFF.

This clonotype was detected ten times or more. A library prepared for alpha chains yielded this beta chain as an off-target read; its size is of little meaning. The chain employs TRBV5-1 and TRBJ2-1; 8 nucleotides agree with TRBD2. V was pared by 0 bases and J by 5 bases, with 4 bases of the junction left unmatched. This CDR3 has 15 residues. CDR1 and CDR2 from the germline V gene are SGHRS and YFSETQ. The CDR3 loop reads CASSLVAGTHNEQFF. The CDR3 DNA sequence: TGCGCCAGCAGCTTGGTAGCGGGAACTCACAATGAGCAGTTCTTC. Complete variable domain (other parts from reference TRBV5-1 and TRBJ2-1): KAGVTQTPRYLIKTRGQQVTLSCSPISGHRSVSWYQQTPGQGLQFLFEYFSETQRNKGNFPGRFSGRQFSNSRSEMNVSTLELGDSALYLCASSLVAGTHNEQFFGPGTRLTVL.

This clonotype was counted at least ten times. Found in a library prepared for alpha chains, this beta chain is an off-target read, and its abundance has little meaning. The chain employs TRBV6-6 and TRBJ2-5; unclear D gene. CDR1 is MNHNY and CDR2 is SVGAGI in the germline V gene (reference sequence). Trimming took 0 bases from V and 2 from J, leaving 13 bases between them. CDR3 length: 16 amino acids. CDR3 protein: CASSYSRTIAQETQYF. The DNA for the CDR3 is TGTGCCAGCAGTTACTCAAGAACGATCGCGCAAGAGACCCAGTACTTC.

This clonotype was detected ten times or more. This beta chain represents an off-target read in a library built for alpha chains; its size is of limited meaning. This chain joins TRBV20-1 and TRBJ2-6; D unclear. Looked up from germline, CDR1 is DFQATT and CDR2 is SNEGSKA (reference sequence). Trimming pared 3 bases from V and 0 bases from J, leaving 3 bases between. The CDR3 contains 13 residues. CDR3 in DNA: TGCAGTGCTAGCGGCTCTGGGGCCAACGTCCTGACTTTC. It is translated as CSASGSGANVLTF.

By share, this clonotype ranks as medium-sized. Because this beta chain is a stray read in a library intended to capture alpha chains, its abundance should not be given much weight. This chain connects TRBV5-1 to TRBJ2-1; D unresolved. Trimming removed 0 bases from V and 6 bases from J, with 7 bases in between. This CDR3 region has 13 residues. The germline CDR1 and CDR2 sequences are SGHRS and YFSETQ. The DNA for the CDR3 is TGCGCCAGCAGCTTGGGCGTCTCCAATGAGCAGTTCTTC. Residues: CASSLGVSNEQFF.

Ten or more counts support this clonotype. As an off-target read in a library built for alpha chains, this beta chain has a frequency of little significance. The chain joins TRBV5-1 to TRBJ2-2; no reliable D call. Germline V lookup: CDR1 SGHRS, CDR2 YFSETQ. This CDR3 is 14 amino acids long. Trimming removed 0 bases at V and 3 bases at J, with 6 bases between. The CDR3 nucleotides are TGCGCCAGCAGCTTGGCCACCTACACCGGGGAGCTGTTTTTT. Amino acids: CASSLATYTGELFF.

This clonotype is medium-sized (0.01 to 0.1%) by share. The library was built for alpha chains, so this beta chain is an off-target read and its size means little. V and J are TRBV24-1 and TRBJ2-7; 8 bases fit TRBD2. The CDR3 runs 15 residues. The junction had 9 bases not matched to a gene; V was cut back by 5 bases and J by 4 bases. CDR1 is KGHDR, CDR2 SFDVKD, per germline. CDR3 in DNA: TGTGCCACCAGTGTCGCCGGGACTAGAGGGTACGAGCAGTACTTC. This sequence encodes CATSVAGTRGYEQYF.

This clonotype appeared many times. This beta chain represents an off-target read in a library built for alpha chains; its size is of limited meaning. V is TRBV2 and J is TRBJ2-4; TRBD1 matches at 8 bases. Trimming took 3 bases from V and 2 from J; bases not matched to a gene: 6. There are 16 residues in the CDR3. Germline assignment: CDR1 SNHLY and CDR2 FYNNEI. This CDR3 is CASSEVARGPKNIQYF. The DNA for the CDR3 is TGTGCCAGCAGTGAGGTTGCCAGGGGGCCCAAAAACATTCAGTACTTC.

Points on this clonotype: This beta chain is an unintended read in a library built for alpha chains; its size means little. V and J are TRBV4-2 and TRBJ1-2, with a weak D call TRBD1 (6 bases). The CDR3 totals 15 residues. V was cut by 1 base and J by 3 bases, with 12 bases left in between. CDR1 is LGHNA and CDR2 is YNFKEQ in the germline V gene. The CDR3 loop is CASSQGKTGHYGYTF. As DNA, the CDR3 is TGTGCCAGCAGCCAAGGAAAGACAGGACACTATGGCTACACCTTC.

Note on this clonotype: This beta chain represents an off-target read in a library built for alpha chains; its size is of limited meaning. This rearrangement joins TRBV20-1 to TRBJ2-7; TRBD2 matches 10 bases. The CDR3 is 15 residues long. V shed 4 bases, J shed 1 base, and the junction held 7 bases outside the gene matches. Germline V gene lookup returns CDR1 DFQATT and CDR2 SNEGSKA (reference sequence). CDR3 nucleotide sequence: TGCAGTGCTACGACCGGGACTAGCGATTCCTACGAGCAGTACTTC. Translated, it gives CSATTGTSDSYEQYF.

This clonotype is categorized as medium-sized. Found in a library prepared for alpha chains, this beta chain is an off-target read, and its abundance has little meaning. The CDR3 bases are TGTGCCAGCACCCTTGAGGCTAGCGGGACGAGGGAGCAGTACTTC. Translating it yields CASTLEASGTREQYF. V usage is TRBV6-1 and J usage is TRBJ2-7; 9 bases fit TRBD2. The CDR3 has 15 residues. The V gene's germline CDR1 is MNHNS and CDR2 SASEGT. V lost 7 bases, J lost 7 bases, and 14 bases stayed unmatched.

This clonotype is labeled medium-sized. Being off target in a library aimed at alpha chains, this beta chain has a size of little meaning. The CDR3 loop reads CASSSRGPETQYF. The DNA of the CDR3 is TGTGCCAGCAGCTCCAGGGGCCCGGAGACCCAGTACTTC. V usage is TRBV7-9 and J usage is TRBJ2-5; a weak D match, TRBD1 (6 bases). The V gene lost 4 bases and the J gene lost 5 bases, with 11 bases spanning the gap. The CDR3 is made up of 13 amino acids. Germline V gene sequence: CDR1 SEHNR, CDR2 FQNEAQ (reference sequence). The variable domain in full, with the rest retrieved from reference TRBV7-9 and TRBJ2-5, is DTGVSQNPRHKITKRGQNVTFRCDPISEHNRLYWYRQTLGQGPEFLTYFQNEAQLEKSRLLSDRFSAERPKGSFSTLEIQRTEQGDSAMYLCASSSRGPETQYFGPGTRLLVL.

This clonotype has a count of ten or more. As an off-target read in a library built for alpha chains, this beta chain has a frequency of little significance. The CDR3 coding sequence is TGCAGTGCCAGGACAGATGATAATTCACCCCTCCACTTT. Amino acid sequence: CSARTDDNSPLHF. The V and J genes are TRBV20-1 and TRBJ1-6; D perhaps matches TRBD1 (6 bases). The CDR3 totals 13 residues. Trimming took off 6 bases at V and 5 bases at J, with 11 bases between the two ends. Looked up from germline, CDR1 is DFQATT and CDR2 is SNEGSKA (reference sequence).

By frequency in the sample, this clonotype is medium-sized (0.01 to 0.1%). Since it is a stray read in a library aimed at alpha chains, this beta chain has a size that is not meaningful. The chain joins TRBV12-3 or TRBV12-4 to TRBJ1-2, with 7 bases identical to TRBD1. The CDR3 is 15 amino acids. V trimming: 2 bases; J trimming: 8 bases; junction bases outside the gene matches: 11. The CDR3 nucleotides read TGTGCCAGCAGTTTATCCCCGGACAGGCGGAGCGGCTACACCTTC. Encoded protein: CASSLSPDRRSGYTF.

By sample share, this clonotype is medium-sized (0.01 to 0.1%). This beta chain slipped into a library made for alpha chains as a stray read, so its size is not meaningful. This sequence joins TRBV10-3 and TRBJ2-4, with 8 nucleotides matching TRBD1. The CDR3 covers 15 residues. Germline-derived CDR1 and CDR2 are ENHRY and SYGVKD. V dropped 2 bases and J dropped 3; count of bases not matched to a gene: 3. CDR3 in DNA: TGTGCCATCAGTGAGGAAACAGGGGGCAAAAACATTCAGTACTTC. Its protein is CAISEETGGKNIQYF.

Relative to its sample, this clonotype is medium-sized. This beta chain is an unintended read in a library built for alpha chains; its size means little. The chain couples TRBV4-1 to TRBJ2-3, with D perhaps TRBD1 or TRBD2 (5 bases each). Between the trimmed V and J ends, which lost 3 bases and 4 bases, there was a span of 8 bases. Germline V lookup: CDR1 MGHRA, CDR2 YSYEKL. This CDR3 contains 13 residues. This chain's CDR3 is CASSHLGADTQYF. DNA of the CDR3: TGCGCCAGCAGCCACCTGGGGGCAGATACGCAGTATTTT.

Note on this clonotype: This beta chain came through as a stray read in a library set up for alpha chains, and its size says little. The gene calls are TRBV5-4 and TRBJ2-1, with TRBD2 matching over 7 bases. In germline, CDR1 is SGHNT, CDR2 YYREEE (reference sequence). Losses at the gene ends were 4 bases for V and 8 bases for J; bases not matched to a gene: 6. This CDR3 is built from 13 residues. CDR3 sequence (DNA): TGTGCCAGCAGCCTACCCGCGGGGGATGAGCAGTTCTTC. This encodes CASSLPAGDEQFF.

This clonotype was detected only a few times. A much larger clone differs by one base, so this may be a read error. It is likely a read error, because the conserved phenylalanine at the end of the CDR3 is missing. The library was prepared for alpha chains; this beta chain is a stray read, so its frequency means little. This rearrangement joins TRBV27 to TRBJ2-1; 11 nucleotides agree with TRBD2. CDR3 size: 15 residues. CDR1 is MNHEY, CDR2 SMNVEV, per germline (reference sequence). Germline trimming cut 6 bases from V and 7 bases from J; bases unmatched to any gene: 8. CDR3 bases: TGTGCCAGCAGCCCACTAGCGGGGGACCTAAATGAGCAGTTCTAC. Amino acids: CASSPLAGDLNEQFY.